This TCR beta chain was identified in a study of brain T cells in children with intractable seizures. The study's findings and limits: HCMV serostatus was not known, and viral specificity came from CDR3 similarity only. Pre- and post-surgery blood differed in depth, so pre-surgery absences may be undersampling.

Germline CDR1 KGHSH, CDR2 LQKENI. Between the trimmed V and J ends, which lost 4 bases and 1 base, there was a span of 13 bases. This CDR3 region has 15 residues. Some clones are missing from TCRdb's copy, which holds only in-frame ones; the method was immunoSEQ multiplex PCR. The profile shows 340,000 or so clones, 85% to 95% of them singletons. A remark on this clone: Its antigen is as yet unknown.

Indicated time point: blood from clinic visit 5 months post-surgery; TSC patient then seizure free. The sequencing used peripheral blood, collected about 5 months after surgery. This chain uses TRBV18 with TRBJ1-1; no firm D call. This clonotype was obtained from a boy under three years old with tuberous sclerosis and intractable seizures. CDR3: CASSLEGSRNTEAFF. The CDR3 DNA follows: TGTGCCAGCTCACTGGAAGGCAGCAGGAACACTGAAGCTTTCTTT.